A selection of T cell receptor beta chains follows, all from one sample in a study of T cells expressing NK-cell markers. TCRdb reprocessed the 5' RACE reads and reports one entry per CDR3 protein, with no DNA. Its table records 350,000 to 400,000 distinct CDR3 sequences. The sequencing input was blood T cells: a sorted CD56 or NKG2C T cell subset, CD4+ or CD8+ T cells, or bulk PBMC T cells (not recorded which). The receptors stem from a woman between 50 and 59 years old in good health. CDR3s include the opening cysteine and the closing phenylalanine or tryptophan.

>TRBJ1-2|TRBV5-1
CASSSRSGNYGYTF
>TRBJ2-1|TRBV13
CASSLESGRENEQFF
>TRBJ2-6|TRBV3-1
CASSQNVRLAGAGANVLTF
>TRBJ2-4|TRBV4-1
CASSQGAPGLAGDGNIQYF
>TRBJ2-2|TRBV3-1
CASSQGTGTNTGELFF
>TRBJ2-3|TRBV30
CAWSPTGQTQYF
>TRBJ2-3|TRBV20-1
CSARDKDRGHPDTQYF
>TRBJ2-1|TRBV24-1
CATSDLRSRAGTYNEQFF
>TRBJ2-4|TRBV7-8
CASSLDLAKNIQYF
>TRBJ1-5|TRBV28
CASTTNDFRGQPQHF
>TRBJ1-5|TRBV9
CASSVEEWNQPQHF
>TRBJ2-5|TRBV6-6
CASIPGQGSQETQYF
>TRBJ2-1|TRBV12-3/TRBV12-4
CASSPSQGRWFF
>TRBJ2-3|TRBV29-1
CSVPPGQGADTQYF
>TRBJ2-2|TRBV20-1
CSARPGGSGSGELFF
>TRBJ2-3|TRBV12-3/TRBV12-4
CASSLWTYPDDTQYF
>TRBJ2-3|TRBV7-3
CASSMGTGGADTQYF
>TRBJ2-3|TRBV24-1
CATSEPRAGLAGADTQYF
>TRBJ2-1|TRBV28
CASSFSSGMSYNEQFF
>TRBJ1-1|TRBV20-1
CSALTGNGLGAFF
>TRBJ1-2|TRBV10-3
CAISETGTGGVGGYTF
>TRBJ2-1|TRBV20-1
CSASGRGRNEQFF
>TRBJ2-1|TRBV3-1
CASSPSLAGTVDEQFF
>TRBJ2-1|TRBV20-1
CSADGRDASHNEQFF
>TRBJ2-5|TRBV10-3
CAIRGARSGTQYF
>TRBJ2-3|TRBV12-3/TRBV12-4
CASSTASGPPDTQYF
>TRBJ2-3|TRBV21-1
CASSSPRTGGRTDTQYF